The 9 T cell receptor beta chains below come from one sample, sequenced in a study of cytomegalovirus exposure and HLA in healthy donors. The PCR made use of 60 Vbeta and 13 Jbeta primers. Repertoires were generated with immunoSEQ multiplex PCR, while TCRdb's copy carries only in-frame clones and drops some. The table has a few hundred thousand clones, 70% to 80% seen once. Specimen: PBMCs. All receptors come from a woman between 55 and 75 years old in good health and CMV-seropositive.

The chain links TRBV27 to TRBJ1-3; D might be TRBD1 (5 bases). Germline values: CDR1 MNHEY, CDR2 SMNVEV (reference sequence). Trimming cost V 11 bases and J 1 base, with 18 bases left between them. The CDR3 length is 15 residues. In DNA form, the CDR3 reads TGTGCCCCCAGGGTCGAACAGCCATCTGGAAACACCATATATTTT. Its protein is CAPRVEQPSGNTIYF.

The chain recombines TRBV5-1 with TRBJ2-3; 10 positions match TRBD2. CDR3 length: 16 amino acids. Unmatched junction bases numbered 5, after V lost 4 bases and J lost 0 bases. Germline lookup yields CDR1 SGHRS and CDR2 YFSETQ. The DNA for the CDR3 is TGCGCCAGCAGCCCGGGGACTAGCGAAAGCACAGATACGCAGTATTTT. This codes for CASSPGTSESTDTQYF.

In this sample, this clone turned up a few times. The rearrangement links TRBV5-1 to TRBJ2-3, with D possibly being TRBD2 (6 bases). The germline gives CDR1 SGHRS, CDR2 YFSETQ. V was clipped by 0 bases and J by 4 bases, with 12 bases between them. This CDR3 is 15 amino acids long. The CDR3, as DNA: TGCGCCAGCAGCTTGGCCGGGGGAGTCGCAGATACGCAGTATTTT. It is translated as CASSLAGGVADTQYF.

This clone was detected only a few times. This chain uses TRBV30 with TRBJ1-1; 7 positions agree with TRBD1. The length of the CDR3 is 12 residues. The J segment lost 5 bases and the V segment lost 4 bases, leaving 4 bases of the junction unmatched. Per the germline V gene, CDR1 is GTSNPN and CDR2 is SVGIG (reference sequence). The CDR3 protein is CAWNEQGTEAFF. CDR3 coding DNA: TGTGCCTGGAACGAACAGGGGACTGAAGCTTTCTTT. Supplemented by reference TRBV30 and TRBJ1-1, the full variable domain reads SQTIHQWPATLVQPVGSPLSLECTVEGTSNPNLYWYRQAAGRGLQLLFYSVGIGQISSEVPQNLSASRPQDRQFILSSKKLLLSDSGFYLCAWNEQGTEAFFGQGTRLTVV.

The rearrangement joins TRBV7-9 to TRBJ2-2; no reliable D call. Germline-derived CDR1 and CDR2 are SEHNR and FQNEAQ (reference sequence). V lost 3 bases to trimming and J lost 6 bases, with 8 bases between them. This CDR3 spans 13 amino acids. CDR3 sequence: CASSFSSPGELFF. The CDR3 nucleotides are TGTGCCAGCAGCTTCAGTTCTCCCGGGGAGCTGTTTTTT.

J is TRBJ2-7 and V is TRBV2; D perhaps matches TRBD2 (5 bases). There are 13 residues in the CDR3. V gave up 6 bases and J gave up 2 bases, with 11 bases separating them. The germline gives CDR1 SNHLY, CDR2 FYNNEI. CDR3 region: CASRKDSTYEQYF. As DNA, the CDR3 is TGTGCCAGCAGGAAGGACTCAACCTACGAGCAGTACTTC.

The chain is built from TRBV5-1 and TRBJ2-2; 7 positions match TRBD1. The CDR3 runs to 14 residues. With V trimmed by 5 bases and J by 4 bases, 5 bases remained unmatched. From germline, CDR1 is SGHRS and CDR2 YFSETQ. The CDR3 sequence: CASRTGTATGELFF. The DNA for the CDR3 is TGCGCCAGCAGAACCGGGACAGCCACCGGGGAGCTGTTTTTT. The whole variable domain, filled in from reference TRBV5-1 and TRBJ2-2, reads KAGVTQTPRYLIKTRGQQVTLSCSPISGHRSVSWYQQTPGQGLQFLFEYFSETQRNKGNFPGRFSGRQFSNSRSEMNVSTLELGDSALYLCASRTGTATGELFFGEGSRLTVL.

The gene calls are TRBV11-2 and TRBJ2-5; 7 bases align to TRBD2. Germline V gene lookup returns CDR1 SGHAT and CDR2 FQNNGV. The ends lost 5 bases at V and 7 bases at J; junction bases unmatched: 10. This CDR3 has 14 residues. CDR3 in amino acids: CASSLSGGSGTQYF. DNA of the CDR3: TGTGCCAGCAGCCTATCGGGCGGGAGCGGGACCCAGTACTTC.

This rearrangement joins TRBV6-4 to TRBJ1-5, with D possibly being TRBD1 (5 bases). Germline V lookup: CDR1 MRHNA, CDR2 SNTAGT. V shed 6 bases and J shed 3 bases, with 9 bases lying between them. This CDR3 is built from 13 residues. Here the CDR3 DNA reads TGTGCCAGCAGACAGGAAACCAATCAGCCCCAGCATTTT. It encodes CASRQETNQPQHF.